Presented here are 27 T cell receptor beta chains from one specimen sequenced in a study of T cell clones after liver transplantation. The repertoire was sequenced with immunoSEQ multiplex PCR; TCRdb's copy has only in-frame clones and lacks some. Among 65,000 to 95,000 clones, roughly 80% were seen once, and the ten largest hold roughly 0.54%. The sequences come from CD4+ T cells from blood, collected before liver transplant. These receptors all stem from a human donor who received a liver transplant.

The gene calls are TRBV4-1 and TRBJ1-3; possibly TRBD1 for D (5 bases). Germline V gene lookup returns CDR1 MGHRA and CDR2 YSYEKL. This CDR3 spans 14 amino acids. Trimming took off 6 bases at V and 8 bases at J, with 17 bases between the two ends. CDR3: CASRSRQGQDTIYF. The CDR3 nucleotides read TGCGCCAGCAGGTCGCGCCAGGGTCAGGACACCATATATTTT.

The rearrangement links TRBV7-9 to TRBJ1-3; no clear D. This CDR3 is built from 14 residues. The ends were cut back, 8 bases at V and 0 bases at J, with 11 bases in the middle. The germline CDR1 and CDR2 sequences are SEHNR and FQNEAQ (reference sequence). CDR3 sequence: CASAGTNSGNTIYF. The CDR3 DNA follows: TGTGCCAGCGCGGGCACCAACTCTGGAAACACCATATATTTT.

The rearrangement links TRBV7-2 to TRBJ1-5; no clear D. The CDR3 sequence is 13 residues long. Per germline, CDR1 SGHTA and CDR2 FQGNSA. V shed 5 bases and J shed 4 bases, with 9 bases lying between them. CDR3 residues: CASSPERNQPQHF. For the CDR3, the DNA is TGTGCCAGCAGCCCGGAGAGGAATCAGCCCCAGCATTTT.

To note about this clone: The same CDR3 arises from other DNA sequences in this sample as well. The V gene is TRBV20-1, the J gene TRBJ2-3; D not certain. The V end lost 1 base, the J end lost 4 bases, and 3 bases lay between the germline ends. Looked up from germline, CDR1 is DFQATT and CDR2 is SNEGSKA (reference sequence). CDR3 length: 11 residues. The CDR3 bases are TGCAGTGCTAGAGTAGCAGATACGCAGTATTTT. Translated: CSARVADTQYF.

This clone has a handful of counts. The chain uses TRBV11-2 and TRBJ2-1, with 11 bases matching TRBD2. Germline V lookup: CDR1 SGHAT, CDR2 FQNNGV. The trim removed 5 bases at V and 7 bases at J, leaving 7 bases unmatched. The CDR3 runs to 15 residues. CDR3 residues: CASSDVLAGDNEQFF. In DNA, the CDR3 is TGTGCCAGCAGCGACGTACTAGCGGGGGATAATGAGCAGTTCTTC. Combining the CDR3 with reference TRBV11-2 and TRBJ2-1 gives the whole variable domain EAGVAQSPRYKIIEKRQSVAFWCNPISGHATLYWYQQILGQGPKLLIQFQNNGVVDDSQLPKDRFSAERLKGVDSTLKIQPAKLEDSAVYLCASSDVLAGDNEQFFGPGTRLTVL.

The chain employs TRBV5-1 and TRBJ1-1; D is undetermined. Germline CDR1 is SGHRS and CDR2 is YFSETQ. The CDR3 is 14 amino acids. V was clipped by 0 bases and J by 5 bases, with 11 bases between them. The CDR3, as DNA: TGCGCCAGCAGCTTGGACCTCGCGGAAACTGAAGCTTTCTTT. Translated: CASSLDLAETEAFF.

The V call is TRBV30, the J call TRBJ1-5; tentatively, D is TRBD1 (6 bases). Germline V gives CDR1 GTSNPN, CDR2 SVGIG (reference sequence). The length of the CDR3 is 14 residues. The germline V and J ends were trimmed by 0 bases and 11 bases, with 17 bases remaining between them. This CDR3 is CAWSVRGAYGTQHF. The CDR3 coding sequence is TGTGCCTGGAGTGTCCGGGGGGCGTACGGGACCCAGCATTTT.

There are many counts of this clone. V and J are TRBV14 and TRBJ1-2, with D perhaps TRBD1 (5 bases). Germline loops: CDR1 SGHDN, CDR2 FVKESK. Trimming shortened V by 0 bases and J by 4 bases, and 15 bases separated the two germline ends. The CDR3 length is 16 residues. Here the CDR3 reads CASSQEGRRRLYGYTF. In nucleotides, the CDR3 is TGTGCCAGCAGCCAAGAGGGGCGCAGGCGCCTCTATGGCTACACCTTC.

The V gene is TRBV5-1, the J gene TRBJ1-1, with D unclear. Trimming pared 4 bases from V and 8 bases from J, leaving 12 bases between. Germline CDR1 reads SGHRS; CDR2 reads YFSETQ. The CDR3 has 12 residues. This chain's CDR3 is CASSVDGREAFF. CDR3 in DNA: TGCGCCAGCAGCGTGGACGGACGAGAAGCTTTCTTT.

The V call is TRBV15, the J call TRBJ2-5; the D is unclear. The end of the DNA aligns better with TRBJ2-7, so the J call may be wrong. This CDR3 spans 14 amino acids. Germline CDR1 and CDR2: LNHNV and YYDKDF (reference sequence). CDR3 sequence (DNA): TGTGCCACCAGCAGAGATCCAGACATGGGCGAGCAGTACTTC. Amino acids: CATSRDPDMGEQYF.

Only a few counts were recorded for this clone. V is TRBV7-2 and J is TRBJ1-5; a weak D match, TRBD1 (6 bases). Germline CDR1 and CDR2: SGHTA and FQGNSA. With 5 bases removed from V and 5 bases from J, the gap between germline ends came to 13 bases. This CDR3 spans 14 amino acids. The CDR3 loop is CASSPWTADQPQHF. The CDR3 region has the DNA TGTGCCAGCAGCCCCTGGACAGCCGATCAGCCCCAGCATTTT.

This clone was recorded only once. The V and J genes are TRBV5-1 and TRBJ1-5; the D is unclear. The V end was cut by 1 base, the J end by 7 bases, with 15 bases between. Germline values: CDR1 SGHRS, CDR2 YFSETQ. CDR3 length equals 15 residues. The CDR3 sequence is CASSLIPGRGQPQHF. CDR3 nucleotide sequence: TGCGCCAGCAGCTTGATTCCGGGTAGAGGACAGCCCCAGCATTTT.

The chain combines TRBV7-2 with TRBJ1-5; D is undetermined. Trimming cost V 5 bases and J 5 bases, with 7 bases left between them. CDR3 length: 12 residues. Per germline, CDR1 SGHTA and CDR2 FQGNSA. The CDR3 DNA sequence: TGTGCCAGCAGCCCCTATGATCAGCCCCAGCATTTT. This codes for CASSPYDQPQHF.

The chain uses TRBV28 and TRBJ2-1; a weak D match, TRBD2 (6 bases). With 4 bases removed from V and 8 bases from J, the gap between germline ends came to 21 bases. Germline V gives CDR1 MDHEN, CDR2 SYDVKM. There are 16 residues in the CDR3. In DNA form, the CDR3 reads TGTGCCAGCAGTTCCCTGCAGAGGGGCAGGGAGGATGAGCAGTTCTTC. It encodes CASSSLQRGREDEQFF.

V usage is TRBV18 and J usage is TRBJ2-1, with TRBD2 matching over 13 bases. V trimming: 4 bases; J trimming: 9 bases; junction bases outside the gene matches: 6. The CDR3 extends over 15 amino acids. Germline V gene data show CDR1 as KGHSH and CDR2 as LQKENI. This CDR3 reads CASSQTSGRGSEQFF. In DNA, the CDR3 is TGTGCCAGCTCACAAACTAGCGGGAGGGGGAGTGAGCAGTTCTTC.

This rearrangement joins TRBV5-4 to TRBJ1-2, with 7 bases fitting TRBD1. Germline CDR1 is SGHNT and CDR2 is YYREEE (reference sequence). CDR3 length: 14 residues. The ends lost 0 bases at V and 4 bases at J; junction bases unmatched: 3. The CDR3 region has the DNA TGTGCCAGCAGCTTGGACAGGGGAGGCTATGGCTACACCTTC. It is translated as CASSLDRGGYGYTF.

The rearrangement uses TRBV19 and TRBJ2-3, with TRBD1 matching 7 bases. The V gene's germline CDR1 is LNHDA and CDR2 SQIVND (reference sequence). With 5 bases clipped from V and 2 bases from J, the junction kept 4 bases outside the gene matches. The CDR3 runs 14 residues. The CDR3 region has the DNA TGTGCCAGTAGTTGGGGACAGATCACAGATACGCAGTATTTT. It encodes CASSWGQITDTQYF.

The V call is TRBV9, the J call TRBJ2-3; 8 bases fit TRBD2. Germline V gene data show CDR1 as SGDLS and CDR2 as YYNGEE. The J segment lost 0 bases and the V segment lost 3 bases, leaving 3 bases of the junction unmatched. CDR3 length: 15 residues. DNA for the CDR3: TGTGCCAGCAGCGCCTCTAGCGGGAGCACAGATACGCAGTATTTT. This gives the protein CASSASSGSTDTQYF.

The V call is TRBV2, the J call TRBJ2-5, with D possibly matching TRBD2 (6 bases). Germline loops: CDR1 SNHLY, CDR2 FYNNEI. V was trimmed by 0 bases and J by 2 bases, leaving 7 bases between them. This CDR3 spans 14 amino acids. The CDR3 region is CASSEASGQETQYF. The CDR3 DNA is TGTGCCAGCAGTGAAGCTAGCGGACAAGAGACCCAGTACTTC. The full variable domain, its missing parts supplied by reference TRBV2 and TRBJ2-5, is EPEVTQTPSHQVTQMGQEVILRCVPISNHLYFYWYRQILGQKVEFLVSFYNNEISEKSEIFDDQFSVERPDGSNFTLKIRSTKLEDSAMYFCASSEASGQETQYFGPGTRLLVL.

As regards this clone: Other DNA sequences within the sample encode an identical CDR3. The rearrangement uses TRBV2 and TRBJ1-1; no definite D call. Between the trimmed V and J ends, which lost 3 bases and 0 bases, there was a span of 5 bases. The CDR3 covers 13 residues. From germline, CDR1 is SNHLY and CDR2 FYNNEI. The CDR3 nucleotides are TGTGCCAGCAGTGAGGCCGTGAACACTGAAGCTTTCTTT. Translated, it gives CASSEAVNTEAFF.

The J gene is TRBJ1-2, the V gene TRBV4-3; tentative D call: TRBD1 (5 bases). This CDR3 contains 15 residues. The germline V gene encodes CDR1 LGHNA and CDR2 YSLEER. The V gene lost 2 bases and the J gene lost 5 bases, with 15 bases spanning the gap. CDR3 residues: CASSQIRHPGYGYTF. The CDR3 DNA reads TGCGCCAGCAGCCAAATACGGCACCCAGGGTATGGCTACACCTTC.

The rearrangement links TRBV7-8 to TRBJ2-7; D is unclear. The CDR3 extends over 14 amino acids. CDR1 SGHVS and CDR2 FQNEAQ come from the germline V gene. V lost 1 base and J lost 5, with 12 bases in between. The DNA for the CDR3 is TGTGCCAGCAGCTTAGGAGCATTGGAGAACGAGCAGTACTTC. It is translated as CASSLGALENEQYF.

The V gene is TRBV6-1, the J gene TRBJ1-3; no definite D call. Between the trimmed V and J ends, which lost 1 base and 4 bases, there was a span of 11 bases. Per germline, CDR1 MNHNS and CDR2 SASEGT. The CDR3 contains 15 residues. The DNA for the CDR3 is TGTGCCAGCAGTGAAGGGAGGTGGTGGGGAAACACCATATATTTT. It translates to CASSEGRWWGNTIYF.

The chain combines TRBV2 with TRBJ1-2, with TRBD1 identical over 7 bases. Trimming cost V 0 bases and J 6 bases; bases outside gene matches: 10. This CDR3 has 16 residues. CDR1 is SNHLY and CDR2 is FYNNEI in the germline V gene. Here the CDR3 DNA reads TGTGCCAGCAGTGAAGCGCCGACAGGGCAAGGGGATGGCTACACCTTC. It codes for CASSEAPTGQGDGYTF.

The chain couples TRBV6-5 to TRBJ2-7; possibly TRBD2 for D (5 bases). The V gene's germline CDR1 is MNHEY and CDR2 SVGAGI. V was clipped by 2 bases and J by 0 bases, with 8 bases between them. The CDR3 has 14 residues. The CDR3 here is CASSYLADSYEQYF. The CDR3 DNA sequence: TGTGCCAGCAGTTACCTAGCAGACTCCTACGAGCAGTACTTC.

The gene calls are TRBV5-8 and TRBJ1-2; TRBD1 matches at 9 bases. With V trimmed by 7 bases and J by 2 bases, 12 bases remained unmatched. CDR3 length: 16 residues. Per the germline V gene, CDR1 is SGHTS and CDR2 is YDEGEE. CDR3 amino acids: CASHGTGRLFNYGYTF. In DNA, the CDR3 is TGTGCCAGCCATGGGACAGGGAGACTCTTCAACTATGGCTACACCTTC.

The chain employs TRBV5-1 and TRBJ1-1; a weak D match, TRBD1 (6 bases). CDR3 length equals 15 residues. Between the trimmed V and J ends, which lost 4 bases and 0 bases, there was a span of 13 bases. Germline assignment: CDR1 SGHRS and CDR2 YFSETQ. CDR3 nucleotides: TGCGCCAGCAGCACAGGGAAGGGAATGAACACTGAAGCTTTCTTT. It yields the protein CASSTGKGMNTEAFF. Supplemented by reference TRBV5-1 and TRBJ1-1, the full variable domain reads KAGVTQTPRYLIKTRGQQVTLSCSPISGHRSVSWYQQTPGQGLQFLFEYFSETQRNKGNFPGRFSGRQFSNSRSEMNVSTLELGDSALYLCASSTGKGMNTEAFFGQGTRLTVV.